Sequencing of this TCR beta chain was carried out in a study of blood T cell repertoires in COVID-19. Data came from immunoSEQ multiplex PCR; TCRdb stores just in-frame clones and leaves some out. The sample lists 200,000 or so clones; about 87% were seen once. Participant-reported clinical history was the basis for cohort assignment. Material: PBMCs or T cells enriched from blood (not recorded which). This receptor was taken from a woman aged 30 to 39 who had recovered from COVID-19.

In nucleotides, the CDR3 is TGCGCCAGCAGCCCTATACAGGGACAGAATGAGCAGTTCTTC. It specifies CASSPIQGQNEQFF. This chain links TRBV5-1 with TRBJ2-1; TRBD1 matches at 7 bases. Trimming cost V 4 bases and J 7 bases; bases outside gene matches: 8. The CDR3 runs 14 residues. Per the germline V gene, CDR1 is SGHRS and CDR2 is YFSETQ.